This T cell receptor beta chain stems from a study of CD8 T cells in ankylosing spondylitis. The CDR3 consists of 17 residues. Germline V CDR1 and CDR2: MNHNS, SASEGT. Trimming shortened V by 4 bases and J by 1 base, and 17 bases separated the two germline ends. Study observations and caveats: The study looked at matched synovial fluid samples from ankylosing spondylitis patients. Disease-linked clones were reported to be significantly enriched there. Disease-linked clones displayed a CD8+ phenotype and appeared relatively rarely in peripheral blood. Typical of ankylosing spondylitis blood, it appeared, was a TCR beta motif of under 10 highly homologous variants.

Comments on this clonotype: The antigen remains unidentified.

Making the TCR beta libraries involved quantitative 5'-RACE with molecular barcodes. TCRdb processed the 5' RACE reads anew with MiXCR; each CDR3 protein has one entry. This sample has 700,000 to 850,000 distinct CDR3 sequences, with about 12% found just once. Sequenced sample: blood, either unsorted or a sorted T cell fraction (not recorded which). The V and J genes are TRBV6-1 and TRBJ2-1; D ambiguous. This receptor was obtained from a male donor with ankylosing spondylitis. The CDR3 nucleotides read TGTGCCAGCAGTGCCCCCCTGACCCCTAGGTCCTACAATGAGCAGTTCTTC. Residues: CASSAPLTPRSYNEQFF.